This TCR beta chain comes out of a study of blood T cell repertoires in COVID-19. The overall study: From T cells, B-cell-depleted T cells, or PBMCs came the material, which was cDNA or gDNA.

In the study's own analysis: Reference gene primer amplification gave estimated nucleated cell counts. Method: immunoSEQ multiplex PCR; TCRdb's copy keeps in-frame clones and lacks some. That table supplies the V and J calls and clone size; D and trimming were determined from the DNA. The table has over 130,000 clones, 76% seen once. CDR1 SGHRS and CDR2 YFSETQ come from the germline V gene. The V and J ends lost 4 bases and 2 bases respectively, with 15 bases between them. The CDR3 loop spans 15 amino acids. This clonotype was obtained from a woman aged 80 or older with active or convalescent COVID-19. The specimen was peripheral blood. The chain has TRBV5-1 and TRBJ2-5; no reliable D call. CDR3 sequence (DNA): TGCGCCAGCAGCATTAACCCAGGTTTTCAAGAGACCCAGTACTTC. This codes for CASSINPGFQETQYF.